Each of the 29 T cell receptor beta chains below was sequenced from the same sample in a study of cytomegalovirus exposure and HLA in healthy donors. This PCR relied on a set of 60 Vbeta primers and 13 Jbeta primers. Generated by immunoSEQ multiplex PCR, the TCRdb table keeps only in-frame clones and is missing some. The sample gives some 160,000 clones, more than 70% of which show up once; around 6.5% is in the top ten. Source material: PBMCs. These receptor sequences come from a male donor in good health and CMV-seropositive.

The chain carries TRBV12-5 and TRBJ1-5, with D perhaps TRBD1 (6 bases). From germline, CDR1 is LGHNT and CDR2 FRNRAP. This CDR3 spans 15 amino acids. Trimming removed 0 bases at V and 7 bases at J, with 13 bases between. The DNA of the CDR3 is TGTGCTAGTGGTTTGGTAGGGGCAGGGGTCCAGCCCCAGCATTTT. Translating it yields CASGLVGAGVQPQHF.

This clone occurred a few times. The rearrangement uses TRBV9 and TRBJ1-4; possibly TRBD1 for D (5 bases). This CDR3 is built from 14 residues. V was clipped by 3 bases and J by 5 bases, with 11 bases between them. Germline V lookup: CDR1 SGDLS, CDR2 YYNGEE. The CDR3 coding sequence is TGTGCCAGCAGCGCGGGACTTATAAATGAAAAACTGTTTTTT. Translated: CASSAGLINEKLFF.

This clone has only a few counts. V usage is TRBV7-2 and J usage is TRBJ1-1; D not resolved. Germline V gene data show CDR1 as SGHTA and CDR2 as FQGNSA. The length of the CDR3 is 13 residues. V dropped 1 base and J dropped 4 bases, with 7 bases sitting between them. The CDR3 spells CASSLGPFTEAFF. CDR3 in DNA: TGTGCCAGCAGCTTAGGGCCATTCACTGAAGCTTTCTTT.

The gene calls are TRBV5-1 and TRBJ1-2; 8 bases line up with TRBD1. The CDR3 is 17 amino acids. V trimming: 0 bases; J trimming: 2 bases; junction bases outside the gene matches: 9. Germline V gene lookup returns CDR1 SGHRS and CDR2 YFSETQ. The chain's CDR3 is CASSLDAPGGGNYGYTF. The CDR3 DNA reads TGCGCCAGCAGCTTGGATGCGCCAGGGGGCGGCAACTATGGCTACACCTTC.

Concerning this clone: Other DNA variants within this sample encode the same CDR3. The rearrangement uses TRBV9 and TRBJ2-3; 13 bases are shared with TRBD2. The CDR3 loop spans 16 amino acids. V shed 4 bases, J shed 5 bases, and the junction held 7 bases outside the gene matches. Germline-derived CDR1 and CDR2 are SGDLS and YYNGEE. CDR3 loop: CASSPRLAGGLDTQYF. CDR3 nucleotide sequence: TGTGCCAGCAGCCCTAGACTAGCGGGAGGTCTAGATACGCAGTATTTT.

The V gene is TRBV9, the J gene TRBJ2-2; D is uncertain. Trimming left V 0 bases short and J 6 bases short, with 9 bases between. Germline V gene data show CDR1 as SGDLS and CDR2 as YYNGEE. The CDR3 runs to 14 residues. CDR3 residues: CASSVVREAGELFF. The CDR3 DNA reads as TGTGCCAGCAGCGTAGTCCGAGAGGCCGGGGAGCTGTTTTTT.

V usage is TRBV28 and J usage is TRBJ2-2; D not certain. Trimming stripped 3 bases from V and 1 base from J, with 9 bases between. Germline CDR1 is MDHEN and CDR2 is SYDVKM. CDR3 size: 15 residues. CDR3 DNA sequence: TGTGCCAGCAGTTTTACAGTAAGGAACACCGGGGAGCTGTTTTTT. This encodes CASSFTVRNTGELFF.

The genes are TRBV6-5 and TRBJ1-3, with D tentatively TRBD1 (6 bases). The germline CDR1 and CDR2 sequences are MNHEY and SVGAGI. V lost 6 bases, J lost 6 bases, and 12 bases lay in between. The CDR3 loop spans 13 amino acids. For the CDR3, the DNA is TGTGCCAGCAGACTACAGGGTGCAAACACCATATATTTT. It codes for CASRLQGANTIYF.

The gene calls are TRBV7-9 and TRBJ2-1, with D possibly TRBD2 on 5 matching bases. The length of the CDR3 is 16 residues. Germline values: CDR1 SEHNR, CDR2 FQNEAQ (reference sequence). With 5 bases removed from V and 9 bases from J, the gap between germline ends came to 23 bases. DNA of the CDR3: TGTGCCAGCAGCCCCCGGAGCGGAGCAACCCAGGCTGAGCAGTTCTTC. It translates to CASSPRSGATQAEQFF.

This clone was seen a single time. This chain uses TRBV6-5 with TRBJ2-7, with D uncertain. V was shortened by 4 bases and J by 4 bases, with 14 bases between the two germline ends. In germline, CDR1 is MNHEY, CDR2 SVGAGI. The CDR3 sequence is 14 residues long. The CDR3 sequence: CASSSYDKTYEQYF. The CDR3 DNA reads as TGTGCCAGCAGTTCCTACGACAAAACATACGAGCAGTACTTC.

The V call is TRBV7-9, the J call TRBJ2-5; 11 positions match TRBD2. J lost 4 bases, V lost 2 bases, and 6 bases had no gene match. The germline CDR1 and CDR2 sequences are SEHNR and FQNEAQ (reference sequence). This CDR3 has 16 amino acids. The CDR3 loop is CASSLIIAGGLETQYF. The CDR3 nucleotides are TGTGCCAGCAGCTTAATTATAGCGGGAGGGCTAGAGACCCAGTACTTC.

The rearrangement uses TRBV14 and TRBJ2-3; D unclear. V was cut by 0 bases and J by 5 bases, with 6 bases left in between. Germline V lookup: CDR1 SGHDN, CDR2 FVKESK. The CDR3 runs 13 residues. The CDR3 loop reads CASSQDLVDTQYF. The DNA for the CDR3 is TGTGCCAGCAGCCAAGATCTAGTAGATACGCAGTATTTT. Complete variable domain (other parts from reference TRBV14 and TRBJ2-3): EAGVTQFPSHSVIEKGQTVTLRCDPISGHDNLYWYRRVMGKEIKFLLHFVKESKQDESGMPNNRFLAERTGGTYSTLKVQPAELEDSGVYFCASSQDLVDTQYFGPGTRLTVL.

The chain carries TRBV5-4 and TRBJ2-5; TRBD1 aligns across 7 bases. This CDR3 has 14 amino acids. V lost 4 bases, J lost 0 bases, and 3 bases stayed unmatched. Germline lookup yields CDR1 SGHNT and CDR2 YYREEE (reference sequence). CDR3 residues: CASSRDSYQETQYF. CDR3 DNA: TGTGCCAGCAGCAGGGACAGTTACCAAGAGACCCAGTACTTC.

CDR3 residues: CASSSTGDSGNTIYF. CDR3 bases: TGTGCCAGCAGCTCTACAGGAGACTCTGGAAACACCATATATTTT. This chain joins TRBV7-9 and TRBJ1-3, with a possible D match to TRBD1 (5 bases). The germline CDR1 and CDR2 sequences are SEHNR and FQNEAQ (reference sequence). V was trimmed by 4 bases and J by 0 bases, leaving 10 bases between them. The CDR3 runs 15 residues.

The rearrangement links TRBV5-1 to TRBJ1-6; 8 positions agree with TRBD1. The CDR3 length is 17 residues. Looked up from germline, CDR1 is SGHRS and CDR2 is YFSETQ. Losses at the gene ends were 5 bases for V and 7 bases for J; bases not matched to a gene: 14. The CDR3 nucleotides are TGCGCCAGCAGAGATGGCGTGCAGGGGGCAAGGAATTCACCCCTCCACTTT. It is translated as CASRDGVQGARNSPLHF.

The chain couples TRBV6-1 to TRBJ1-1, with D unresolved. The V gene lost 1 base and the J gene lost 9 bases, with 9 bases spanning the gap. There are 12 residues in the CDR3. Germline lookup yields CDR1 MNHNS and CDR2 SASEGT. The CDR3 bases are TGTGCCAGCAGTGAAGGTGCGGGCAAAGCTTTCTTT. This encodes CASSEGAGKAFF.

CDR3 sequence reads: CASSPRQGQNYGYTF. Here the CDR3 DNA reads TGTGCCAGCAGCCCTAGACAGGGCCAGAACTATGGCTACACCTTC. V usage is TRBV7-2 and J usage is TRBJ1-2; 7 bases map to TRBD1. Germline values: CDR1 SGHTA, CDR2 FQGNSA. The CDR3 is 15 amino acids. The trim removed 5 bases at V and 2 bases at J, leaving 8 bases unmatched.

This chain connects TRBV27 to TRBJ1-2; TRBD1 agrees at 11 bases. The V and J ends lost 6 bases and 4 bases, in that order; junction bases with no gene match: 16. The CDR3 covers 18 residues. The germline V gene encodes CDR1 MNHEY and CDR2 SMNVEV (reference sequence). The CDR3 DNA sequence: TGTGCCAGCAGAGGGTTCCGGGACAGGGGGTACATTGGCTATGGCTACACCTTC. It yields the protein CASRGFRDRGYIGYGYTF.

This sequence joins TRBV5-6 and TRBJ1-3; 7 bases map to TRBD1. Germline assignment: CDR1 SGHDT and CDR2 YYEEEE. The CDR3 runs 18 residues. The V gene end was trimmed by 4 bases and the J gene end by 4 bases; junction bases not matched to a gene: 17. This chain's CDR3 is CASSRPGTVEISGNTIYF. The CDR3 DNA sequence: TGTGCCAGCAGCCGACCAGGGACAGTAGAGATTTCCGGAAACACCATATATTTT.

This clone appeared a single time. The V gene is TRBV18, the J gene TRBJ1-1, with 10 bases matching TRBD1. The germline CDR1 and CDR2 sequences are KGHSH and LQKENI. J was trimmed by 7 bases and V by 4 bases; bases with no gene match: 6. This CDR3 region has 14 residues. The DNA for the CDR3 is TGTGCCAGCTCACTGGGACAGGGGCAGGATGAAGCTTTCTTT. It encodes CASSLGQGQDEAFF.

The V and J genes are TRBV5-1 and TRBJ2-1, with 9 bases matching TRBD1. Germline V gene data show CDR1 as SGHRS and CDR2 as YFSETQ. CDR3 size: 17 residues. Unmatched junction bases numbered 7, after V lost 0 bases and J lost 3 bases. The CDR3 DNA follows: TGCGCCAGCAGCTTGGTGGGTTGGGGACAGGGCTACAATGAGCAGTTCTTC. Protein: CASSLVGWGQGYNEQFF.

The chain links TRBV9 to TRBJ1-4; D gene uncertain. This CDR3 region has 15 residues. Per germline, CDR1 SGDLS and CDR2 YYNGEE. Trimming took off 3 bases at V and 8 bases at J, with 17 bases between the two ends. The chain's CDR3 is CASSGPQAPDEKLFF. The CDR3 DNA is TGTGCCAGCAGCGGGCCCCAGGCCCCTGACGAAAAACTGTTTTTT.

The chain links TRBV29-1 to TRBJ1-1; 7 bases agree with TRBD1. The trim removed 6 bases at V and 5 bases at J, leaving 3 bases unmatched. The CDR3 extends over 11 amino acids. Germline CDR1 is SQVTM and CDR2 is ANQGSEA. The CDR3 DNA follows: TGCAGCGTCGAACAGGGGACTGAAGCTTTCTTT. Its protein is CSVEQGTEAFF. Full variable domain (rest looked up from reference TRBV29-1 and TRBJ1-1): SAVISQKPSRDICQRGTSLTIQCQVDSQVTMMFWYRQQPGQSLTLIATANQGSEATYESGFVIDKFPISRPNLTFSTLTVSNMSPEDSSIYLCSVEQGTEAFFGQGTRLTVV.

This clone was found a few times. The genes are TRBV30 and TRBJ1-5, with D tentatively TRBD1 (6 bases). V lost 4 bases and J lost 1, with 8 bases in between. The V gene's germline CDR1 is GTSNPN and CDR2 SVGIG (reference sequence). The CDR3 sequence is 13 residues long. In DNA, the CDR3 is TGTGCCTGGAATGACAGGAGCAATCAGCCCCAGCATTTT. Its translation: CAWNDRSNQPQHF.

The chain couples TRBV5-1 to TRBJ2-3; 8 bases fit TRBD2. V was pared by 3 bases and J by 4 bases, with 10 bases of the junction left unmatched. Germline V lookup: CDR1 SGHRS, CDR2 YFSETQ. CDR3 length equals 16 residues. As DNA, the CDR3 is TGCGCCAGCAGCTCTAGACCGGGACTAGGTGCAGATACGCAGTATTTT. Protein product: CASSSRPGLGADTQYF. Based on the CDR3 plus reference TRBV5-1 and TRBJ2-3, the full variable domain is KAGVTQTPRYLIKTRGQQVTLSCSPISGHRSVSWYQQTPGQGLQFLFEYFSETQRNKGNFPGRFSGRQFSNSRSEMNVSTLELGDSALYLCASSSRPGLGADTQYFGPGTRLTVL.

This clone appeared once. The V call is TRBV5-6, the J call TRBJ2-3; 7 bases align to TRBD2. The germline gives CDR1 SGHDT, CDR2 YYEEEE. J lost 2 bases, V lost 0 bases, and 6 bases had no gene match. The CDR3 consists of 16 residues. CDR3 nucleotides: TGTGCCAGCAGCTTGGGCCTAGCGGAGTCCACAGATACGCAGTATTTT. Protein sequence: CASSLGLAESTDTQYF.

The chain has TRBV19 and TRBJ2-7, with a possible D match to TRBD2 (5 bases). The CDR3 extends over 13 amino acids. The V end lost 11 bases, the J end lost 2 bases, and 16 bases lay between the germline ends. Germline V gene data show CDR1 as LNHDA and CDR2 as SQIVND (reference sequence). The CDR3 is CAFSGFGTYEQYF. The CDR3 DNA is TGTGCCTTCAGCGGATTCGGAACCTACGAGCAGTACTTC. Looking up the rest from reference TRBV19 and TRBJ2-7 gives the full variable domain: DGGITQSPKYLFRKEGQNVTLSCEQNLNHDAMYWYRQDPGQGLRLIYYSQIVNDFQKGDIAEGYSVSREKKESFPLTVTSAQKNPTAFYLCAFSGFGTYEQYFGPGTRLTVT.

The chain couples TRBV4-1 to TRBJ1-2; D might be TRBD1 (5 bases). Germline V gives CDR1 MGHRA, CDR2 YSYEKL. The CDR3 runs to 18 residues. V lost 2 bases, J lost 4 bases, and 23 bases lay in between. The CDR3 DNA follows: TGCGCCAGCAGCCAAAATACTCGGGGGTCCATGGATGGCTATGGCTACACCTTC. Protein sequence: CASSQNTRGSMDGYGYTF.

The chain has TRBV18 and TRBJ2-7; TRBD2 agrees at 10 bases. V was pared by 3 bases and J by 0 bases, with 2 bases of the junction left unmatched. The CDR3 spans 15 residues. Per the germline V gene, CDR1 is KGHSH and CDR2 is LQKENI. The CDR3 DNA follows: TGTGCCAGCTCACCCGGGACTAGCGTCTCCTACGAGCAGTACTTC. It yields the protein CASSPGTSVSYEQYF.